One sample yielded the 22 T cell receptor beta chains listed below, sequenced in a study of Ad26.COV2.S vaccination and SARS-CoV-2 variants. Treatment specified: about 20 received Ad26.COV2.S at low or high dose, single or two shots; a few received placebo; per-sample allocation not given. After the first vaccine or placebo injection, samples were drawn on day 63. Produced via immunoSEQ multiplex PCR; TCRdb's table is partial and in-frame only. Found here are a few hundred thousand clones, about nine tenths of them singletons; the top ten hold about 4.1%. The material was peripheral blood, obtained in a trial of Ad26.COV2.S vaccine versus placebo. These receptors originate from a person aged 18-60 years who received the Ad26.COV2.S COVID-19 vaccine or a placebo.

This clone showed up just once. The gene calls are TRBV6-5 and TRBJ2-2; D is uncertain. From germline, CDR1 is MNHEY and CDR2 SVGAGI. The length of the CDR3 is 15 residues. V was shortened by 5 bases and J by 0 bases, with 10 bases between the two germline ends. The CDR3 DNA follows: TGTGCCAGCAGTCCAAGGACGGCGAACACCGGGGAGCTGTTTTTT. Protein product: CASSPRTANTGELFF.

V is TRBV29-1 and J is TRBJ1-1, with no clear D. Germline V lookup: CDR1 SQVTM, CDR2 ANQGSEA. V lost 7 bases to trimming and J lost 0 bases, with 12 bases between them. The CDR3 is 13 amino acids. Written as DNA, the CDR3 is TGCAGCGGCGGGAGGGTTATGAACACTGAAGCTTTCTTT. As protein: CSGGRVMNTEAFF.

The V gene is TRBV6-2 or TRBV6-3, the J gene TRBJ2-2; the D is unclear. V was pared by 1 base and J by 6 bases, with 21 bases between. The CDR3 extends over 18 amino acids. Per the germline V gene, CDR1 is MNHEY and CDR2 is SVGEGT. This CDR3 is CASSYLGRSWAVPGELFF. In DNA, the CDR3 is TGTGCCAGCAGTTACTTGGGTAGATCTTGGGCCGTCCCCGGGGAGCTGTTTTTT.

The V and J genes are TRBV30 and TRBJ1-1; 12 bases align to TRBD1. Trimming cost V 4 bases and J 4 bases; bases outside gene matches: 4. The CDR3 contains 14 residues. Per germline, CDR1 GTSNPN and CDR2 SVGIG (reference sequence). The chain's CDR3 is CAWNAGQGATEAFF. The CDR3 DNA follows: TGTGCCTGGAACGCGGGACAGGGGGCCACTGAAGCTTTCTTT. The variable domain in full, completed from reference TRBV30 and TRBJ1-1, reads SQTIHQWPATLVQPVGSPLSLECTVEGTSNPNLYWYRQAAGRGLQLLFYSVGIGQISSEVPQNLSASRPQDRQFILSSKKLLLSDSGFYLCAWNAGQGATEAFFGQGTRLTVV.

The CDR3 region has the DNA TGTGCCAGCAGTGACTCATACAGGGGCACCTCCTACGAGCAGTACTTC. Translated, it gives CASSDSYRGTSYEQYF. The V and J genes are TRBV6-4 and TRBJ2-7; 7 bases map to TRBD1. CDR1 is MRHNA and CDR2 is SNTAGT in the germline V gene. Trimming took 0 bases from V and 0 from J; bases not matched to a gene: 5. There are 16 residues in the CDR3.

This sequence joins TRBV4-3 and TRBJ2-1, with 8 positions matching TRBD2. V dropped 0 bases and J dropped 6; count of bases not matched to a gene: 4. The CDR3 is 15 amino acids. The germline CDR1 and CDR2 sequences are LGHNA and YSLEER. CDR3 DNA: TGCGCCAGCAGCCAAGACAGCGGGAGTATCAATGAGCAGTTCTTC. Protein sequence: CASSQDSGSINEQFF.

On this clone: Other nucleotide sequences from this sample produce the same CDR3. V and J are TRBV18 and TRBJ1-1, with D possibly being TRBD1 (5 bases). Per germline, CDR1 KGHSH and CDR2 LQKENI. Trimming removed 2 bases at V and 1 base at J, with 5 bases between. The CDR3 runs to 13 residues. The CDR3 DNA reads as TGTGCCAGCTCACCAGGACAGAACACTGAAGCTTTCTTT. The encoded protein is CASSPGQNTEAFF.

Here the CDR3 reads CASSLGTKGLAGAYEQYF. The CDR3 nucleotides read TGTGCCAGCAGCTTAGGAACTAAAGGACTAGCGGGAGCCTACGAGCAGTACTTC. V gene TRBV7-2 combines with J gene TRBJ2-7; 13 nucleotides line up with TRBD2. The germline V gene encodes CDR1 SGHTA and CDR2 FQGNSA. J was trimmed by 2 bases and V by 1 base; bases with no gene match: 8. The CDR3 is 18 amino acids.

The gene calls are TRBV19 and TRBJ2-3; TRBD2 agrees at 8 bases. CDR1 LNHDA and CDR2 SQIVND come from the germline V gene (reference sequence). The CDR3 loop spans 18 amino acids. The J segment lost 3 bases and the V segment lost 1 base, leaving 12 bases of the junction unmatched. The CDR3 DNA is TGTGCCAGTAGTATAGGAGAGGCCTTTAGCGGGGATACAGATACGCAGTATTTT. Translation: CASSIGEAFSGDTDTQYF.

V and J are TRBV7-3 and TRBJ2-1; D is uncertain. The germline V gene has CDR1 SGHTA and CDR2 FQGTGA. This CDR3 has 15 amino acids. V was trimmed by 3 bases and J by 0 bases, leaving 9 bases between them. The CDR3 nucleotides are TGTGCCAGCAGCTTCGGCTCTAGCTCCTACAATGAGCAGTTCTTC. Amino acids: CASSFGSSSYNEQFF.

The chain carries TRBV5-5 and TRBJ2-7; the D gene is possibly TRBD1 (6 bases). The CDR3 loop spans 14 amino acids. CDR1 is SGHKS and CDR2 is YYEKEE in the germline V gene (reference sequence). Trimming removed 4 bases from V and 4 bases from J, with 15 bases in between. The DNA of the CDR3 is TGTGCCAGCAGCCCGTACAGACAGGCTTACGAGCAGTACTTC. It is translated as CASSPYRQAYEQYF.

The V and J genes are TRBV7-9 and TRBJ1-2; a weak D match, TRBD1 (5 bases). This CDR3 spans 15 amino acids. Trimming stripped 5 bases from V and 10 bases from J, with 23 bases between. CDR1 SEHNR and CDR2 FQNEAQ come from the germline V gene (reference sequence). The CDR3 sequence is CASSPAGGERFTYTF. CDR3 in DNA: TGTGCCAGCAGCCCTGCGGGGGGGGAGCGGTTTACCTACACCTTC.

The genes are TRBV4-2 and TRBJ2-5; perhaps TRBD2 as D (6 bases). There are 15 residues in the CDR3. Germline values: CDR1 LGHNA, CDR2 YNFKEQ. V was shortened by 4 bases and J by 0 bases, with 12 bases between the two germline ends. CDR3 in DNA: TGTGCCAGCAGCCCGGGGGACTCGTACCAAGAGACCCAGTACTTC. Translating gives CASSPGDSYQETQYF.

The chain uses TRBV18 and TRBJ2-1, with 10 nucleotides matching TRBD2. V trimming: 1 base; J trimming: 4 bases; junction bases outside the gene matches: 16. Germline-derived CDR1 and CDR2 are KGHSH and LQKENI. CDR3 length equals 20 residues. The CDR3 loop is CASSPRAPNRSGREYNEQFF. The CDR3 nucleotides read TGTGCCAGCTCACCACGGGCCCCCAATAGGAGCGGGAGGGAGTACAATGAGCAGTTCTTC.

This clone was recorded only once. The rearrangement links TRBV6-2 or TRBV6-3 to TRBJ2-2, with unresolved D. Trimming took off 2 bases at V and 4 bases at J, with 5 bases between the two ends. From germline, CDR1 is MNHEY and CDR2 SVGEGT. This CDR3 is built from 13 residues. In DNA, the CDR3 is TGTGCCAGCAGTTACGGTATCACCGGGGAGCTGTTTTTT. Amino acids: CASSYGITGELFF.

This chain connects TRBV27 to TRBJ1-5, with TRBD1 matching over 10 bases. The germline V gene encodes CDR1 MNHEY and CDR2 SMNVEV (reference sequence). The CDR3 is 15 amino acids. Unmatched junction bases numbered 2, after V lost 2 bases and J lost 4 bases. This CDR3 is CASSLGGQGNQPQHF. CDR3 nucleotides: TGTGCCAGCAGTTTAGGGGGACAGGGGAATCAGCCCCAGCATTTT.

The chain joins TRBV28 to TRBJ2-2; maybe TRBD2 (5 bases). This CDR3 is built from 14 residues. The germline V and J ends were trimmed by 5 bases and 1 base, with 8 bases remaining between them. The germline CDR1 and CDR2 sequences are MDHEN and SYDVKM. The CDR3 is CASSLGLNTGELFF. The CDR3 coding sequence is TGTGCCAGCAGTCTAGGACTGAACACCGGGGAGCTGTTTTTT.

The V and J genes are TRBV5-4 and TRBJ2-7; 7 bases match TRBD2. Germline V gives CDR1 SGHNT, CDR2 YYREEE (reference sequence). The CDR3 contains 15 residues. The trim removed 3 bases at V and 4 bases at J, leaving 10 bases unmatched. The CDR3 DNA sequence: TGTGCCAGCAGCTCTCGGGGAGGGAGCGTTTACGAGCAGTACTTC. It is translated as CASSSRGGSVYEQYF.

The V and J genes are TRBV28 and TRBJ2-3; 7 bases are a match to TRBD1. This CDR3 has 15 amino acids. Germline V gene lookup returns CDR1 MDHEN and CDR2 SYDVKM. Germline trimming cut 3 bases from V and 0 bases from J; bases unmatched to any gene: 3. As DNA, the CDR3 is TGTGCCAGCAGTTTGCGGACAGGTAGCACAGATACGCAGTATTTT. Translating it yields CASSLRTGSTDTQYF.

The chain uses TRBV3-1 (or the pseudogene TRBV3-2) and TRBJ2-7; D is possibly TRBD1 or TRBD2 (5 bases each). With 2 bases removed from V and 3 bases from J, the gap between germline ends came to 14 bases. This CDR3 is 15 amino acids long. The germline gives CDR1 LGHDT, CDR2 YNNKEL (reference sequence). CDR3 sequence reads: CASSQSDWGIYEQYF. The CDR3 DNA follows: TGTGCCAGCAGCCAATCGGACTGGGGGATCTACGAGCAGTACTTC.

The V and J genes are TRBV11-3 and TRBJ2-1; 10 positions agree with TRBD1. Germline assignment: CDR1 SGHNT and CDR2 YENEEA. J lost 5 bases, V lost 4 bases, and 5 bases had no gene match. The CDR3 consists of 15 residues. The DNA of the CDR3 is TGTGCCAGCAGCTCCGGGACAGGGGTGGACAATGAGCAGTTCTTC. This translates into CASSSGTGVDNEQFF. Complete variable domain (other parts from reference TRBV11-3 and TRBJ2-1): EAGVVQSPRYKIIEKKQPVAFWCNPISGHNTLYWYLQNLGQGPELLIRYENEEAVDDSQLPKDRFSAERLKGVDSTLKIQPAELGDSAVYLCASSSGTGVDNEQFFGPGTRLTVL.

The gene calls are TRBV18 and TRBJ1-1; D may be TRBD1 (5 bases). The germline V gene encodes CDR1 KGHSH and CDR2 LQKENI. The CDR3 length is 16 residues. Trimming stripped 3 bases from V and 3 bases from J, with 17 bases between. The CDR3 DNA reads as TGTGCCAGCTCACCGCGGGGAGTACAGGCCGACACTGAAGCTTTCTTT. Translating it yields CASSPRGVQADTEAFF.